This T cell receptor (beta chain) was sequenced for a study of vaccination and CD4 T cells after COVID-19. Trimming stripped 3 bases from V and 3 bases from J, with 14 bases between. The CDR3 has 15 residues. In this sample, this clonotype turned up once. What it recognizes is unknown. Noted treatment: approximately 10-day PBMC culture with coronavirus spike peptide pools or control peptides (ViraFEST assay). With the Oncomine TCR Beta short-read assay, DNA from cultured CD4+ T cells was sequenced. TCRdb redid the calling of the PCR reads with MiXCR, one entry per CDR3 protein. The sample gives about 14,000 distinct CDR3 sequences, under 55% of which show up once; around 7.8% is in the top ten.

V usage is TRBV12-3 or TRBV12-4 and J usage is TRBJ2-5, with unresolved D. This receptor was identified in a human donor who had recovered from COVID-19. The source material was CD4+ T cells from blood, cultured in vitro, sampled after SARS-CoV-2 vaccination. CDR3 region: CASSFGDNGKETQYF. The CDR3 bases are TGTGCCAGCAGTTTTGGTGACAATGGGAAAGAGACCCAGTACTTC.